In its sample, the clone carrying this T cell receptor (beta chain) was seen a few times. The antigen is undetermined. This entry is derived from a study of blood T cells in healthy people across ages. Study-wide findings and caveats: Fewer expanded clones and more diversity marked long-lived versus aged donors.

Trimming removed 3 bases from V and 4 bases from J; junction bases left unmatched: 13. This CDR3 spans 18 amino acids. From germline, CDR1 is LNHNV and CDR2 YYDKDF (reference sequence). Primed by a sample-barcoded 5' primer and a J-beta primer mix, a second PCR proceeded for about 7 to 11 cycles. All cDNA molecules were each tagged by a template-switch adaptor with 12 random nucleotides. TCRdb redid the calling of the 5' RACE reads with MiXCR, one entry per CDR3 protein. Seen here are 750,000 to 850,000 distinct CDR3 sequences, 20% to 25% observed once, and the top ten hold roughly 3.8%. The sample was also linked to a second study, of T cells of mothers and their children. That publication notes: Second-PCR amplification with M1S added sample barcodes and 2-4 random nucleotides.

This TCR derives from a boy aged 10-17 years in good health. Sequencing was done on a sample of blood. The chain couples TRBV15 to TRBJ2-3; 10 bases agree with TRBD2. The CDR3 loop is CATSRAHPGTSEPDTQYF. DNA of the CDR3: TGTGCCACCAGCAGGGCCCATCCCGGGACTAGCGAGCCAGATACGCAGTATTTT.